Listed here are 9 T cell receptor beta chains from one sample, sequenced in a study of blood T cell repertoires in COVID-19. Method: immunoSEQ multiplex PCR; TCRdb's copy keeps in-frame clones and lacks some. The repertoire holds some 46,000 clones, over 75% seen once, with under 25% in the top ten. Source material: peripheral blood. The receptor source for this set is an older woman with acute or convalescent COVID-19.

V and J are TRBV6-5 and TRBJ2-7; 9 bases align to TRBD2. From germline, CDR1 is MNHEY and CDR2 SVGAGI. Trimming took 1 base from V and 8 from J; bases not matched to a gene: 6. This CDR3 region has 14 residues. The CDR3 coding sequence is TGTGCCAGCAGTTACTTGCGGGGGGGCGCGCAGCAGTACTTC. Protein: CASSYLRGGAQQYF.

The V and J genes are TRBV27 and TRBJ2-7, with D tentatively TRBD2 (5 bases). Looked up from germline, CDR1 is MNHEY and CDR2 is SMNVEV (reference sequence). This CDR3 region has 13 residues. V was pared by 5 bases and J by 2 bases, with 10 bases between. CDR3 bases: TGTGCCAGCAGTATGGACGGGACCTACGAGCAGTACTTC. As protein: CASSMDGTYEQYF.

The V and J genes are TRBV7-8 and TRBJ2-5; TRBD2 matches 7 bases. The CDR3 is 13 amino acids. Trimming at V came to 7 bases and at J to 3 bases, leaving 5 bases not matched to a gene. Germline V gives CDR1 SGHVS, CDR2 FQNEAQ. The CDR3 sequence: CASTRGREETQYF. CDR3 in DNA: TGTGCCAGCACAAGAGGGAGGGAAGAGACCCAGTACTTC.

The chain links TRBV10-3 to TRBJ2-3; D is undetermined. Germline-derived CDR1 and CDR2 are ENHRY and SYGVKD. The length of the CDR3 is 11 residues. V lost 10 bases and J lost 0, with 5 bases in between. The CDR3: CATFSTDTQYF. The CDR3 nucleotides read TGTGCCACTTTTAGCACAGATACGCAGTATTTT.

This chain connects TRBV30 to TRBJ2-7; 8 bases are a match to TRBD1. The germline V gene encodes CDR1 GTSNPN and CDR2 SVGIG (reference sequence). V shed 3 bases and J 5 bases; nucleotides not matched to a gene: 9. The CDR3 covers 14 residues. The CDR3 region has the DNA TGTGCCTGGAGAGGACAGGGAGCAATCAACGAGCAGTACTTC. Amino acid sequence: CAWRGQGAINEQYF. Using reference TRBV30 and TRBJ2-7 for the parts outside the CDR3, the full variable domain is SQTIHQWPATLVQPVGSPLSLECTVEGTSNPNLYWYRQAAGRGLQLLFYSVGIGQISSEVPQNLSASRPQDRQFILSSKKLLLSDSGFYLCAWRGQGAINEQYFGPGTRLTVT.

This clone occurred once. The J gene is TRBJ2-2, the V gene TRBV9; 8 bases line up with TRBD1. Germline-derived CDR1 and CDR2 are SGDLS and YYNGEE. This CDR3 has 15 residues. V was clipped by 3 bases and J by 6 bases; unmatched bases: 7. CDR3 amino acids: CASSDRRGQAGELFF. The DNA for the CDR3 is TGTGCCAGCAGCGACCGCAGGGGGCAGGCCGGGGAGCTGTTTTTT.

The chain joins TRBV24-1 to TRBJ1-5; TRBD1 agrees at 9 bases. V was clipped by 4 bases and J by 6 bases; unmatched bases: 6. The germline gives CDR1 KGHDR, CDR2 SFDVKD. The CDR3 totals 15 residues. In DNA, the CDR3 is TGTGCCACCAGTGACCGGGACAGGGAGGGTCAGCCCCAGCATTTT. This codes for CATSDRDREGQPQHF.

The chain carries TRBV11-1 and TRBJ1-1; maybe TRBD1 (5 bases). V was cut by 5 bases and J by 2 bases, with 18 bases left in between. Germline CDR1 reads SGHAT; CDR2 reads FQDESV (reference sequence). CDR3 length equals 16 residues. Here the CDR3 DNA reads TGTGCCAGCAGCGATAGGGACTGGGGGAAAAACACTGAAGCTTTCTTT. This translates into CASSDRDWGKNTEAFF.

This clone is a singleton in its sample. The J gene is TRBJ1-3, the V gene TRBV7-3, with 9 bases matching TRBD1. Trimming removed 4 bases from V and 3 bases from J; junction bases left unmatched: 4. Germline V gene data show CDR1 as SGHTA and CDR2 as FQGTGA. The CDR3 is 15 residues long. The CDR3 loop is CASSSQGADGNTIYF. CDR3 DNA sequence: TGTGCCAGCAGCTCACAGGGGGCAGATGGAAACACCATATATTTT.